The T cell receptor beta chain under discussion was sequenced for a study of OX40 agonist ivuxolimab in advanced cancers. Sequencing used immunoSEQ multiplex PCR; TCRdb keeps in-frame clones, though not all of them. The table includes fewer than 75,000 clones, around 87% detected once. Study-level findings and limits: Low normalized T-cell clonal expansion was additionally recorded for some nonresponders.

Comments on this clone: Its specificity is unknown.

The CDR3 consists of 18 residues. The ends lost 6 bases at V and 5 bases at J; junction bases unmatched: 17. Germline lookup yields CDR1 MDHEN and CDR2 SYDVKM. The rearrangement links TRBV28 to TRBJ2-5, with 11 bases fitting TRBD2. This TCR derives from an adult with an advanced solid tumor such as melanoma, head and neck, liver or kidney cancer. Here the sequenced sample was CD4+ or CD8+ T cells sorted from blood, taken in a trial of the OX40 agonist ivuxolimab. The CDR3 here is CASSSSASGGTLWETQYF. The CDR3 nucleotides read TGTGCCAGCAGCTCTTCGGCTAGCGGGGGGACTCTATGGGAGACCCAGTACTTC.